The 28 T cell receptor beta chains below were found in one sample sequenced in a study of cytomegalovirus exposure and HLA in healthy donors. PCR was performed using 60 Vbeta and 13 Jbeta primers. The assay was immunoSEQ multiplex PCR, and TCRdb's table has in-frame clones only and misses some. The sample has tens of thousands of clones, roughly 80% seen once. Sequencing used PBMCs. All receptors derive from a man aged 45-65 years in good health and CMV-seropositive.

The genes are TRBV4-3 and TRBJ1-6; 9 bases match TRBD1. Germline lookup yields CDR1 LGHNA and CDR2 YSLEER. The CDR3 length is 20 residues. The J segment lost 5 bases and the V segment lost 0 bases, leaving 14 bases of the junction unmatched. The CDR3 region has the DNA TGCGCCAGCAGCCAAGAGTCCCCCGGGACAGGGCTTAAGAATAATTCACCCCTCCACTTT. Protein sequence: CASSQESPGTGLKNNSPLHF.

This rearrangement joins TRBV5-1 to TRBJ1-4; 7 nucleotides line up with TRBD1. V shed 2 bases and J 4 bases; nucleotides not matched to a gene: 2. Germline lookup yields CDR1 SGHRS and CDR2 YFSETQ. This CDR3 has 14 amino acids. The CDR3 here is CASSLQGNNEKLFF. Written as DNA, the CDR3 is TGCGCCAGCAGCTTACAGGGGAATAATGAAAAACTGTTTTTT.

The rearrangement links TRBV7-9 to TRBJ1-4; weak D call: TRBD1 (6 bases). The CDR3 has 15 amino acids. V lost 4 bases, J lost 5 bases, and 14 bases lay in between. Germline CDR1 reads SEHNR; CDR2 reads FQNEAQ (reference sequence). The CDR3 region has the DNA TGTGCCAGCAGCTCATACGGACAGTCCAATGAAAAACTGTTTTTT. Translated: CASSSYGQSNEKLFF.

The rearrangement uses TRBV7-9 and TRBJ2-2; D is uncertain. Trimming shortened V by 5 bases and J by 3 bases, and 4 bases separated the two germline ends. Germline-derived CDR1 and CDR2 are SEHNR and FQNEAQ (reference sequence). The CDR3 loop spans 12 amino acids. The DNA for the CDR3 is TGTGCCAGCAGCCCTTACACCGGGGAGCTGTTTTTT. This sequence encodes CASSPYTGELFF.

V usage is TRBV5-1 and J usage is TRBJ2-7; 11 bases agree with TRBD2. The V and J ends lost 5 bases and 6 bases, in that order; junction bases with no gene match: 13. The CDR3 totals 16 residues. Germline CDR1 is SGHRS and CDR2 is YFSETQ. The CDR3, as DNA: TGCGCCAGCAGTAATAGCGGGAGGGCCTCGGCGGGCGAGCAGTACTTC. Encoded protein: CASSNSGRASAGEQYF.

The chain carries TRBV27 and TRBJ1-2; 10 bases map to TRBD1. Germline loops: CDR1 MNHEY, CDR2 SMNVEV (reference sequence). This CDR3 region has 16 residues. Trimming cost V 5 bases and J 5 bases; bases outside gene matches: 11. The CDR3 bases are TGTGCCAGCAGTCTTCGGGACAGGGGCGGATATTATGGCTACACCTTC. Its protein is CASSLRDRGGYYGYTF.

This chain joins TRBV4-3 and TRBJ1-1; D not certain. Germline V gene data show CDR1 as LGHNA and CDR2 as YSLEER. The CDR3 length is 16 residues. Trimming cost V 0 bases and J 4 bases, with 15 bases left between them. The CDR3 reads CASSQELRSGVTEAFF. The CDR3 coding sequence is TGCGCCAGCAGCCAAGAACTGAGGTCCGGGGTCACTGAAGCTTTCTTT.

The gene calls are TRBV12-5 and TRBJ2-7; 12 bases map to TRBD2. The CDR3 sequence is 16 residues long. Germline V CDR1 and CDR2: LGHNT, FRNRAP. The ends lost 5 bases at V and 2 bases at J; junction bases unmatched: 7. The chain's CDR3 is CASGQRLAGATYEQYF. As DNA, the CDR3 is TGTGCTAGTGGTCAGCGACTAGCGGGAGCCACCTACGAGCAGTACTTC.

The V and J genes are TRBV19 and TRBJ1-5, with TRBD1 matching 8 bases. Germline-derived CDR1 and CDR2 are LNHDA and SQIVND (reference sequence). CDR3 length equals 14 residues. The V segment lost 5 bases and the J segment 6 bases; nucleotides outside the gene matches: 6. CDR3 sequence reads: CASSAGQGGQPQHF. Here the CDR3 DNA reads TGTGCCAGTAGTGCTGGACAGGGAGGTCAGCCCCAGCATTTT.

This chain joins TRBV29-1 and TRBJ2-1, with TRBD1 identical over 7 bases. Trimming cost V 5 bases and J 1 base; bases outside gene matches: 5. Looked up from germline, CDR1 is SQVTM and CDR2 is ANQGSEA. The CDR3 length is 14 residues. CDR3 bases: TGCAGCGTTTTTGGGGACAGATCCTACAATGAGCAGTTCTTC. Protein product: CSVFGDRSYNEQFF.

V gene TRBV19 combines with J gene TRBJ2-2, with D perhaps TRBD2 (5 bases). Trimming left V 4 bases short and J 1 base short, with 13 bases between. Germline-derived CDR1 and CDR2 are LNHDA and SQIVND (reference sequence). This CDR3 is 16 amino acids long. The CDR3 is CASSKDRERNTGELFF. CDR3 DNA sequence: TGTGCCAGTAGTAAGGATAGGGAGAGGAACACCGGGGAGCTGTTTTTT.

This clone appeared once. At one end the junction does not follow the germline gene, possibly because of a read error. CDR3 residues: CSSSVRGDAGYTF. CDR3 nucleotides: TGTTCCAGCAGCGTCCGGGGGGATGCTGGCTACACCTTC. This chain links TRBV7-9 with TRBJ1-2, with D perhaps TRBD1 (5 bases). From germline, CDR1 is SEHNR and CDR2 FQNEAQ (reference sequence). CDR3 size: 13 residues.

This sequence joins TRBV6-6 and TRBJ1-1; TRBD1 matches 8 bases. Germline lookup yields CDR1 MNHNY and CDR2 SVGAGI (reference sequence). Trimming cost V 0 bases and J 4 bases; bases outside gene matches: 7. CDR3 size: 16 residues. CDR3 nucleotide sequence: TGTGCCAGCAGTTACTCGGGAGACAGGGGAGGCACTGAAGCTTTCTTT. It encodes CASSYSGDRGGTEAFF.

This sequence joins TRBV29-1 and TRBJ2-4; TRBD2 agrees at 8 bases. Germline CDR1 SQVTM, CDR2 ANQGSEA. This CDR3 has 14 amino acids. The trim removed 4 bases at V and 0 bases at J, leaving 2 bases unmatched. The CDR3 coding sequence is TGCAGCGTTGGACTAGCGTTAGCCAAAAACATTCAGTACTTC. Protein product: CSVGLALAKNIQYF.

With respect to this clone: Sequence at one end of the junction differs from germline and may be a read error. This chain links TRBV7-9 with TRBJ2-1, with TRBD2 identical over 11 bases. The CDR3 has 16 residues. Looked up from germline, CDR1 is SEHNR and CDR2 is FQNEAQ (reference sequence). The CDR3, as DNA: TGTTCCAGCAGCCCAATGGATAGCGGGAGGGCCGATGAGCAGTTCTTC. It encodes CSSSPMDSGRADEQFF.

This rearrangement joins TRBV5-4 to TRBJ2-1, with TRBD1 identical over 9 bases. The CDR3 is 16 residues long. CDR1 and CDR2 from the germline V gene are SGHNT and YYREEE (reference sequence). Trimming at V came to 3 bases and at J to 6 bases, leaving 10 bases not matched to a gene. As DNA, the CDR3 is TGTGCCAGCAGCTCGCCGACAGGGGGAATGGGCAATGAGCAGTTCTTC. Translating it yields CASSSPTGGMGNEQFF.

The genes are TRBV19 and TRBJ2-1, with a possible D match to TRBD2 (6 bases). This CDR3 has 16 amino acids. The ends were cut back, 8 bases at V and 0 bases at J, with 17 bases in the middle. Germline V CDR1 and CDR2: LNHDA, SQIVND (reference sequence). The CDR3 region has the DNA TGTGCCAGTTCCCCTATAGCGGCAAGCTCCTACAATGAGCAGTTCTTC. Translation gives CASSPIAASSYNEQFF.

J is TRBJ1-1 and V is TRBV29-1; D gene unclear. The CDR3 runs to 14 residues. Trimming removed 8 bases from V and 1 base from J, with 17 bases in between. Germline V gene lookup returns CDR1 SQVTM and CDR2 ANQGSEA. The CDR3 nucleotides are TGCAGCCTTGTAGAGAACTGGTCGAACACTGAAGCTTTCTTT. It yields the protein CSLVENWSNTEAFF.

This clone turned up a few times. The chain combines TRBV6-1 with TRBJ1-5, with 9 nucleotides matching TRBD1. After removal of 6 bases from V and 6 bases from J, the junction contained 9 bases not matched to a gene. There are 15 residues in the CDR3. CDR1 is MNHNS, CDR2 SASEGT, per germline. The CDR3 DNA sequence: TGTGCCAGCAGGTTATTGTGGGGACAGGGTCAGCCCCAGCATTTT. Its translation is CASRLLWGQGQPQHF.

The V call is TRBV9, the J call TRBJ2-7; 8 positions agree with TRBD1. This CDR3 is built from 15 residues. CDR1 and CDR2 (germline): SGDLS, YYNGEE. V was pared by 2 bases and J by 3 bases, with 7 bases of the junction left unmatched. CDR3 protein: CASSVDRASLYEQYF. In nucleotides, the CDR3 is TGTGCCAGCAGCGTGGACAGGGCCTCACTCTACGAGCAGTACTTC.

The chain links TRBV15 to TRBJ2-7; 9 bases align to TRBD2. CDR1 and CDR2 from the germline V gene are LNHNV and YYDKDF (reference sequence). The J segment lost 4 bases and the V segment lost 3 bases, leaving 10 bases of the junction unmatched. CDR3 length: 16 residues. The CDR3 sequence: CATSRATSGFAYEQYF. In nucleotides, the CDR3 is TGTGCCACCAGCAGGGCCACTAGCGGGTTCGCTTACGAGCAGTACTTC.

The CDR3 sequence: CASMPDRDHTEAFF. CDR3 DNA: TGTGCCAGCATGCCCGACAGGGATCACACTGAAGCTTTCTTT. The genes are TRBV2 and TRBJ1-1; TRBD1 agrees at 7 bases. This CDR3 has 14 residues. Trimming cost V 7 bases and J 3 bases; bases outside gene matches: 8. Germline loops: CDR1 SNHLY, CDR2 FYNNEI.

The DNA for the CDR3 is TGTGCCAGATCTAGCGGGAGCTCCCTTTTCTCGGCTCTGTACTTC. Its translation: CARSSGSSLFSALYF. The chain combines TRBV19 with TRBJ2-5, with 10 positions matching TRBD2. The V and J ends lost 9 bases and 13 bases, in that order; junction bases with no gene match: 20. Germline CDR1 LNHDA, CDR2 SQIVND (reference sequence). The CDR3 runs to 15 residues.

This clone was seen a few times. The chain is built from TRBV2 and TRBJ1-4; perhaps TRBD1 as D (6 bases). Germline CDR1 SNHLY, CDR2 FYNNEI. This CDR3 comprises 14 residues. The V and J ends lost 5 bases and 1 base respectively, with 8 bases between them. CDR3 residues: CASSRDKTNEKLFF. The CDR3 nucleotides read TGTGCCAGCAGTAGGGACAAAACTAATGAAAAACTGTTTTTT.

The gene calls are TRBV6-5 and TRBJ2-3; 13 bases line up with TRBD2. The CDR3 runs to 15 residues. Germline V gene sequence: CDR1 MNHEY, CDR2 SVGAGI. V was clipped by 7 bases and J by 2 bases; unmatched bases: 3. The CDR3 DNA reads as TGTGCCAGCAAAGGGACTAGCGGGGTCACAGATACGCAGTATTTT. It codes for CASKGTSGVTDTQYF.

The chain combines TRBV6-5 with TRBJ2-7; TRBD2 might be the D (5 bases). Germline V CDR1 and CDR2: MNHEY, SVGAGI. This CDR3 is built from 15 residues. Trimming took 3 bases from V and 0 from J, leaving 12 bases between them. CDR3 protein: CASSYPGSGSYEQYF. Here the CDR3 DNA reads TGTGCCAGCAGTTATCCTGGCAGCGGCTCCTACGAGCAGTACTTC.

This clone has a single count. The CDR3 protein is CASSSGGGNEQFF. The CDR3 bases are TGTGCCAGCAGCTCCGGCGGGGGCAATGAGCAGTTCTTC. The J gene is TRBJ2-1, the V gene TRBV7-7, with 7 bases lining up with TRBD2. The CDR3 contains 13 residues. Losses at the gene ends were 4 bases for V and 6 bases for J; bases not matched to a gene: 3. Germline CDR1 and CDR2: SSHAT and FNYEAQ (reference sequence).

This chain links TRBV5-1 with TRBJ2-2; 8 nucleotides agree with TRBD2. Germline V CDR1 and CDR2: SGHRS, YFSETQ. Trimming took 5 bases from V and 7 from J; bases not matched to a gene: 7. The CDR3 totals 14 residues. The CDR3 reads CASSERESGGELFF. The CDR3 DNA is TGCGCCAGCAGTGAGCGGGAGAGTGGCGGGGAGCTGTTTTTT.